This T cell receptor beta chain stems from a study of PD-1 blockade in classical Hodgkin lymphoma. General study findings and limits: CD8+ TCR diversity did not rise significantly by C4D1, unlike CD4+.

Time point given: cycle 4 day 1 (C4D1), after about 6 weeks of nivolumab. After autologous stem cell transplantation all patients relapsed, and prior brentuximab vedotin exposure differed between cohorts. Comments on this clone: Its antigen remains unknown.

Method: immunoSEQ multiplex PCR; TCRdb's copy keeps in-frame clones and lacks some. The table includes approximately 20,000 clones, over 75% detected once. The clonotype originates from a human donor with classical Hodgkin lymphoma. Sequenced material: peripheral blood mononuclear cells (PBMCs), taken before the fourth cycle of nivolumab.

The DNA of the CDR3 is TGTGCCAGCAGCCAAGGCAGGAAATACACCGGGGAGCTGTTTTTT. Translated: CASSQGRKYTGELFF. The V call is TRBV14, the J call TRBJ2-2; D unresolved. The germline gives CDR1 SGHDN, CDR2 FVKESK. The V and J ends lost 1 base and 3 bases respectively, with 9 bases between them. CDR3 length: 15 residues.